This TCR beta chain was obtained from a study of T cells in Graves' hyperthyroidism and ophthalmopathy. Looking at the study overall: Initial diagnosis, before any treatment, was when peripheral blood was collected. Findings of the study overall: Classification by a 13 V-J model distinguished ophthalmopathy from stable hyperthyroidism.

This clonotype was recorded a few times. Its antigen remains unknown. Investigators excluded patients with uncontrolled infection, other autoimmune disease, pregnancy or lactation. The source material, RNA transcripts, was used to amplify TCR beta CDR3 regions. TCR CDR3 regions were first amplified by RT-PCR with HTBI primers. Each CDR3 protein is one row after TCRdb ran MiXCR on the multiplex PCR reads. The sample includes more than 500,000 distinct CDR3 sequences, approximately 16% of them seen just once. Sequencing input: blood. The receptor's source is a woman aged 25-40 years with Graves' ophthalmopathy.

The CDR3 DNA reads as TGCGCCAGCAGCTTGCAGTCCGAGGCAGAGACCCAGTACTTC. Its translation is CASSLQSEAETQYF. The V call is TRBV5-1, the J call TRBJ2-5; no clear D. CDR3 length: 14 residues. Trimming removed 1 base from V and 4 bases from J, with 11 bases in between. Germline-derived CDR1 and CDR2 are SGHRS and YFSETQ.